In this sample, the clone carrying this T cell receptor beta chain turned up a few times. Its antigen is unidentified. This sample is part of a study of vaccination effects on CD4 cells after COVID-19. Study in general: Samples collected post-vaccine were obtained a median of 72 days after the second dose. Study findings and constraints: Recruitment yielded few convalescent patients, and the study had no early post-infection timepoints.

Using immunoSEQ multiplex PCR, the repertoire was profiled, and TCRdb retains in-frame clones only, with some absent. Among fewer than 35,000 clones listed, roughly 80% were seen once. Sequencing in the ViraFEST assay came after antigen-specific CD4+ T cells had been expanded with viral peptide pools, which were used to stimulate PBMC. Subsequent to a culture period of about nine days, CD4+ T cells were isolated. Participants were given two doses of BNT162b2 or mRNA-1273 vaccine. IL-2 medium took the place of half the medium on both days 3 and 7. Source: CD4+ T cells from PBMCs cultured with SARS-CoV-2 spike peptides, taken after COVID-19 vaccination. The TCR was taken from a human donor who received a COVID-19 vaccine. Some clones in this sample may be carry-over from other donors' samples.

CDR3: CASSLGPSGLNTIYF. CDR3 in DNA: TGCGCCAGCAGCCTGGGACCCAGCGGACTCAACACCATATATTTT. The chain joins TRBV5-1 to TRBJ1-3; D is possibly TRBD1 (5 bases). CDR1 is SGHRS, CDR2 YFSETQ, per germline. The CDR3 covers 15 residues. V lost 4 bases to trimming and J lost 7 bases, with 18 bases between them. Complete variable domain (other parts from reference TRBV5-1 and TRBJ1-3): KAGVTQTPRYLIKTRGQQVTLSCSPISGHRSVSWYQQTPGQGLQFLFEYFSETQRNKGNFPGRFSGRQFSNSRSEMNVSTLELGDSALYLCASSLGPSGLNTIYFGEGSWLTVV.